These T cell receptor beta chains were read from a single sample in a study of T cell responses to AZD1222 COVID-19 vaccine. The assay was immunoSEQ multiplex PCR, and TCRdb's table has in-frame clones only and misses some. The sample lists some 52,000 clones, over 80% occurring once. The input for sequencing was peripheral blood, taken 28 days after the second AZD1222 dose. The receptor source for this set is an adult who received the AZD1222 COVID-19 vaccine. Each CDR3 is given with its conserved first and last residue. D genes are given only for firm matches. Expanded clones are given a class, and other clones once, few, many or no size at all.

TRBV25-1	NA	TRBJ1-4	NA	CASSEYRTGGRFEKLFF	TGTGCCAGCAGTGAATATAGAACCGGCGGACGGTTTGAAAAACTGTTTTTT
TRBV19	NA	TRBJ1-1	NA	CASSLWPGVAEAFF	TGTGCCAGTAGTTTATGGCCGGGGGTCGCTGAAGCTTTCTTT
TRBV27	NA	TRBJ1-1	NA	CASSFLDGRSEAFF	TGTGCCAGCAGTTTTCTGGACGGTAGGAGTGAAGCTTTCTTT
TRBV2	NA	TRBJ2-7	NA	CASSGDYEQYF	TGTGCCAGCAGTGGGGATTACGAGCAGTACTTC
TRBV24-1	NA	TRBJ2-7	TRBD2	CATSVAGDSYEQYF	TGTGCCACCAGTGTGGCGGGAGACTCCTACGAGCAGTACTTC
TRBV27	NA	TRBJ2-7	TRBD2	CASSLRAGGPYEQYF	TGTGCCAGCAGTTTAAGGGCGGGAGGACCCTACGAGCAGTACTTC
TRBV7-9	NA	TRBJ2-7	TRBD2	CASSPVGGLAEQQYF	TGTGCCAGCAGCCCCGTCGGGGGACTAGCGGAACAGCAGTACTTC
TRBV19	NA	TRBJ1-5	TRBD1	CASSMGQGARPQHF	TGTGCCAGTAGTATGGGGCAGGGGGCTCGGCCCCAGCATTTT
TRBV5-1	few	TRBJ1-1	TRBD1	CASSPGDRRADTEAFF	TGCGCCAGCAGCCCAGGGGACAGGAGGGCGGACACTGAAGCTTTCTTT
TRBV24-1	NA	TRBJ2-1	NA	CATSDFFSYYNEQFF	TGTGCCACCAGTGATTTCTTCAGCTACTACAATGAGCAGTTCTTC
TRBV2	NA	TRBJ1-2	NA	CASREESYTF	TGTGCCAGCAGGGAGGAGAGCTACACCTTC
TRBV30	NA	TRBJ1-2	NA	CAWSRDNYGYTF	TGTGCCTGGTCCCGAGATAACTATGGCTACACCTTC
TRBV5-6	NA	TRBJ2-5	NA	CASSLIFRTQETQYF	TGTGCCAGCAGCTTGATTTTCAGGACCCAAGAGACCCAGTACTTC
TRBV7-8	NA	TRBJ2-5	NA	CASSLVHQETQYF	TGTGCCAGCAGCTTAGTGCACCAAGAGACCCAGTACTTC
TRBV19	NA	TRBJ1-5	NA	CASSDARGGPQHF	TGTGCCAGTAGTGATGCTAGGGGCGGGCCCCAGCATTTT
TRBV3-1/TRBV3-2	NA	TRBJ1-6	NA	CASSQGGVQGSPLHF	TGTGCCAGCAGCCAAGGGGGCGTCCAAGGCTCACCCCTCCACTTT
TRBV7-3	NA	TRBJ2-7	TRBD1	CASSPGQGPYEQYF	TGTGCCAGCAGCCCGGGACAGGGGCCATACGAGCAGTACTTC
TRBV9	NA	TRBJ2-4	NA	CASSARQDPGAKNIQYF	TGTGCCAGCAGCGCCCGCCAGGACCCGGGGGCCAAAAACATTCAGTACTTC
TRBV28	NA	TRBJ1-2	NA	CASSLPGPLYGYTF	TGTGCCAGCAGTTTACCTGGTCCCCTCTATGGCTACACCTTC
TRBV6-2/TRBV6-3	NA	TRBJ1-1	TRBD1	CASSYPDRGGEAFF	TGTGCCAGCAGTTACCCCGACAGGGGGGGGGAAGCTTTCTTT
TRBV7-6	NA	TRBJ2-5	NA	CASSLKETQYF	TGTGCCAGCAGCTTAAAAGAGACCCAGTACTTC
TRBV5-1	NA	TRBJ2-7	TRBD2	CASKTSGTSVFYEQYF	TGCGCCAGCAAAACTTCCGGGACTAGCGTCTTCTACGAGCAGTACTTC
TRBV9	NA	TRBJ2-7	NA	CASSAIYEQYF	TGTGCCAGCAGCGCCATCTACGAGCAGTACTTC
TRBV10-2	NA	TRBJ1-4	TRBD1	CATSISTGDPSEKLFF	TGCGCCACCTCAATCTCGACAGGGGATCCTTCTGAAAAACTGTTTTTT
TRBV30	NA	TRBJ1-6	NA	CAWSVMGQNSPLHF	TGTGCCTGGAGTGTGATGGGGCAGAATTCACCCCTCCACTTT
TRBV6-5	NA	TRBJ1-3	NA	CASKPSGTGNTIYF	TGTGCCAGCAAACCCTCAGGGACTGGAAACACCATATATTTT
TRBV30	NA	TRBJ2-3	NA	CAWSSYGTDTQYF	TGTGCCTGGAGTAGTTACGGGACAGATACGCAGTATTTT
TRBV20-1	NA	TRBJ2-1	NA	CSASPLDSFYNEQFF	TGCAGTGCTAGTCCCTTGGACAGTTTCTACAATGAGCAGTTCTTC